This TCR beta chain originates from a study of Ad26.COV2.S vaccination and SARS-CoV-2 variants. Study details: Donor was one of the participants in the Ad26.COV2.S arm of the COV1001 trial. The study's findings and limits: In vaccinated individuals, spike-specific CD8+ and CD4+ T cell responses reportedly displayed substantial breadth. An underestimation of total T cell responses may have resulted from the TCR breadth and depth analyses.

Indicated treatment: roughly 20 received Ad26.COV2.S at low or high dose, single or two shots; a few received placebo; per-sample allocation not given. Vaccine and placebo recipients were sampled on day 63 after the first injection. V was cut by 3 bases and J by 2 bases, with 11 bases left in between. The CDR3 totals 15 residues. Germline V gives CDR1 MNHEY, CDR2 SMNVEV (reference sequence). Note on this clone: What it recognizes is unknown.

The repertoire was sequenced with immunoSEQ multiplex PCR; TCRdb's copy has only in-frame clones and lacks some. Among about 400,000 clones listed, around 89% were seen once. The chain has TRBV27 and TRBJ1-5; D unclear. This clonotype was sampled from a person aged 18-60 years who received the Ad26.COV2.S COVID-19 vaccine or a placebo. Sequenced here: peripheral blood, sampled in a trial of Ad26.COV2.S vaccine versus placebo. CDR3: CASSLGFQGNQPQHF. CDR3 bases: TGTGCCAGCAGTTTGGGGTTCCAGGGCAATCAGCCCCAGCATTTT.